Included here is one T cell receptor (beta chain) sequence, with context. What it recognizes is unknown. The data were taken from a study of cytomegalovirus exposure and HLA in healthy donors. The study's findings and limits: Most sequenced TCRs were rare (though some public TCRs occurred in many donors).

Sequencing was performed with immunoSEQ multiplex PCR; in TCRdb, only in-frame clones are kept and a portion is missing. This table holds roughly 330,000 clones, approximately 90% found once. The CDR3 has 18 residues. Germline V lookup: CDR1 MGHRA, CDR2 YSYEKL. V dropped 0 bases and J dropped 4; count of bases not matched to a gene: 11. Sequences were obtained from PBMCs. The sequence was obtained from a woman in her thirties in good health and CMV-seropositive. This rearrangement joins TRBV4-1 to TRBJ2-3; 9 bases line up with TRBD2. The CDR3 sequence is CASSQDPFSGSGSDTQYF. The CDR3 DNA is TGCGCCAGCAGCCAAGATCCCTTTAGCGGGAGTGGATCAGATACGCAGTATTTT.